A single sample is the source of the 15 T cell receptor beta chains below, sequenced in a study of identical twins. TCRdb ran MiXCR on the 5' RACE reads and lists one entry per CDR3 protein. The sample yields under 500,000 distinct CDR3 sequences, over 11% seen once. These records were also assigned to another study, of yellow fever vaccine responses in identical twins.

Input material: CD4+ T cells sorted from blood. Every receptor here comes from a woman younger than 35 in good health.

This clonotype was detected only a few times. V is TRBV20-1 and J is TRBJ1-1, with D possibly being TRBD1 (5 bases). CDR1 is DFQATT, CDR2 SNEGSKA, per germline (reference sequence). V lost 7 bases to trimming and J lost 1 base, with 19 bases between them. The CDR3 spans 15 residues. The CDR3 reads CSVRRAGSSNTEAFF. DNA for the CDR3: TGCAGTGTCAGGCGGGCAGGGTCGTCGAACACTGAAGCTTTCTTT.

This clonotype was picked up many times. The rearrangement uses TRBV29-1 and TRBJ2-7, with 8 nucleotides matching TRBD2. Germline CDR1 and CDR2: SQVTM and ANQGSEA. The CDR3 extends over 13 amino acids. The V and J ends lost 4 bases and 10 bases, in that order; junction bases with no gene match: 12. The CDR3 coding sequence is TGCAGCGTTGTTGGCTCGCGGGGGGTGGATCAGTACTTC. Translation: CSVVGSRGVDQYF.

This clonotype was picked up a small number of times. The CDR3 DNA is TGTGCCAGCAGCTTTTCCCCACCTAGTGCCGGGGAGCTGTTTTTT. It codes for CASSFSPPSAGELFF. This sequence joins TRBV11-2 and TRBJ2-2; D unclear. This CDR3 comprises 15 residues. Per the germline V gene, CDR1 is SGHAT and CDR2 is FQNNGV. Trimming cost V 3 bases and J 6 bases, with 14 bases left between them.

The rearrangement links TRBV7-2 to TRBJ2-3; a weak D match, TRBD2 (6 bases). The CDR3 extends over 17 amino acids. Germline values: CDR1 SGHTA, CDR2 FQGNSA. V lost 4 bases to trimming and J lost 4 bases, with 21 bases between them. CDR3 loop: CASSSIQRRTGADTQYF. The CDR3 DNA sequence: TGTGCCAGCAGCTCAATCCAACGTCGGACGGGGGCAGATACGCAGTATTTT.

V is TRBV7-2 and J is TRBJ2-3; the match to TRBD2 covers 12 bases. This CDR3 is built from 17 residues. The trim removed 0 bases at V and 3 bases at J, leaving 4 bases unmatched. Per the germline V gene, CDR1 is SGHTA and CDR2 is FQGNSA. Written as DNA, the CDR3 is TGTGCCAGCAGCTTAGCCAGAGGACTAGCGGGAACAGATACGCAGTATTTT. It codes for CASSLARGLAGTDTQYF.

This clonotype appeared a few times. V and J are TRBV12-3 or TRBV12-4 and TRBJ1-6; the D is unclear. V lost 3 bases and J 7 bases, leaving 13 bases between the germline ends. The CDR3 has 15 residues. CDR3 loop: CASSLRSGRNSPLHF. The CDR3 DNA sequence: TGTGCCAGCAGTTTGCGGTCAGGCCGGAATTCACCCCTCCACTTT.

CDR3 sequence (DNA): TGTGCCAGCAGCTGGGAGCAGGGTCCGCAGTACTTC. Residues: CASSWEQGPQYF. The V call is TRBV7-2, the J call TRBJ2-7, with D perhaps being TRBD1 or TRBD2 (5 bases each). Trimming removed 4 bases at V and 9 bases at J, with 13 bases between. This CDR3 spans 12 amino acids. The germline V gene has CDR1 SGHTA and CDR2 FQGNSA.

This clonotype was seen a handful of times. This chain connects TRBV20-1 to TRBJ2-1; TRBD2 aligns across 9 bases. The germline CDR1 and CDR2 sequences are DFQATT and SNEGSKA (reference sequence). The CDR3 contains 14 residues. The junction had 7 bases not matched to a gene; V was cut back by 6 bases and J by 4 bases. CDR3 residues: CSAFLAGLYNEQFF. As DNA, the CDR3 is TGCAGTGCCTTTCTAGCGGGACTGTACAATGAGCAGTTCTTC.

The V gene is TRBV5-6, the J gene TRBJ1-2; possibly TRBD1 for D (5 bases). Trimming took off 4 bases at V and 5 bases at J, with 18 bases between the two ends. Germline CDR1 is SGHDT and CDR2 is YYEEEE. CDR3 length equals 15 residues. CDR3 sequence (DNA): TGTGCCAGCAGCCTGCCGGGACTTCCGATTTATGGCTACACCTTC. It is translated as CASSLPGLPIYGYTF. The full variable domain, rest sourced from reference TRBV5-6 and TRBJ1-2, is DAGVTQSPTHLIKTRGQQVTLRCSPKSGHDTVSWYQQALGQGPQFIFQYYEEEERQRGNFPDRFSGHQFPNYSSELNVNALLLGDSALYLCASSLPGLPIYGYTFGSGTRLTVV.

There are a few counts of this clonotype. V usage is TRBV28 and J usage is TRBJ1-5; a possible D gene is TRBD1 (5 bases). This CDR3 spans 13 amino acids. Germline V gives CDR1 MDHEN, CDR2 SYDVKM. CDR3 region: CALGGSANQPQHF. DNA of the CDR3: TGTGCTTTGGGGGGATCCGCCAATCAGCCCCAGCATTTT. Looking up the rest from reference TRBV28 and TRBJ1-5 gives the full variable domain: DVKVTQSSRYLVKRTGEKVFLECVQDMDHENMFWYRQDPGLGLRLIYFSYDVKMKEKGDIPEGYSVSREKKERFSLILESASTNQTSMYLCALGGSANQPQHFGDGTRLSIL.

A few counts support this clonotype. The chain is built from TRBV6-1 and TRBJ2-1; unclear D gene. Germline-derived CDR1 and CDR2 are MNHNS and SASEGT. The CDR3 has 13 residues. Between the trimmed V and J ends, which lost 6 bases and 7 bases, there was a span of 13 bases. The CDR3 coding sequence is TGTGCCAGCAGGTCTCCGCTTGGAAATGAGCAGTTCTTC. Translation: CASRSPLGNEQFF.

This clonotype has more than one count but fewer than ten. J is TRBJ2-3 and V is TRBV2, with 8 bases that match TRBD1. The CDR3 covers 15 residues. Trimming took 1 base from V and 4 from J; bases not matched to a gene: 4. Germline V CDR1 and CDR2: SNHLY, FYNNEI. In DNA form, the CDR3 reads TGTGCCAGCAGTGAAGGGGACAGGTCCCCAGATACGCAGTATTTT. It is translated as CASSEGDRSPDTQYF.

In its sample, this clonotype was seen a few times. V gene TRBV6-2 or TRBV6-3 combines with J gene TRBJ2-7; D might be TRBD2 (5 bases). V was clipped by 5 bases and J by 0 bases, with 17 bases between them. Germline V gene sequence: CDR1 MNHEY, CDR2 SVGEGT. The CDR3 totals 16 residues. CDR3 in DNA: TGTGCCAGCAGTCGCTCCGGACTCCCGAACTCCTACGAGCAGTACTTC. This sequence encodes CASSRSGLPNSYEQYF.

This clonotype was recorded a few times. The rearrangement joins TRBV29-1 to TRBJ1-2; D is uncertain. Germline V gene data show CDR1 as SQVTM and CDR2 as ANQGSEA. The V end was cut by 6 bases, the J end by 4 bases, with 12 bases between. CDR3 length: 12 amino acids. CDR3 nucleotides: TGCAGCGTCCTTGGGAGCTCCTATGGCTACACCTTC. Its protein is CSVLGSSYGYTF.

The chain has TRBV20-1 and TRBJ2-7; D ambiguous. With 3 bases removed from V and 3 bases from J, the gap between germline ends came to 12 bases. This CDR3 has 13 residues. Germline loops: CDR1 DFQATT, CDR2 SNEGSKA (reference sequence). The CDR3, as DNA: TGCAGTGCTAGTATAGGGCTAAACTACGAGCAGTACTTC. This sequence encodes CSASIGLNYEQYF.